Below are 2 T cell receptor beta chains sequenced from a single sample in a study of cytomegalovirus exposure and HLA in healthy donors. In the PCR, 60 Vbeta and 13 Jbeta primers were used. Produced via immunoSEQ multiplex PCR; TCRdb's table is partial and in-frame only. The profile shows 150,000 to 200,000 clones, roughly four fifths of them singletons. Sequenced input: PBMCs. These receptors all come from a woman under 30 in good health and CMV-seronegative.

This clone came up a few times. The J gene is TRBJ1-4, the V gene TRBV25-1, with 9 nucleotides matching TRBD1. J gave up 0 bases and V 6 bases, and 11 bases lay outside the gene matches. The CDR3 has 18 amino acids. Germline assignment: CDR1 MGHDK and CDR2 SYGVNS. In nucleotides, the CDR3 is TGTGCCAGCAGGCACTCCGGGACAGGGACCCCAACTAATGAAAAACTGTTTTTT. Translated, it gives CASRHSGTGTPTNEKLFF. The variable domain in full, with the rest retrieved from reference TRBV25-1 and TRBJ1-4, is EADIYQTPRYLVIGTGKKITLECSQTMGHDKMYWYQQDPGMELHLIHYSYGVNSTEKGDLSSESTVSRIRTEHFPLTLESARPSHTSQYLCASRHSGTGTPTNEKLFFGSGTQLSVL.

The CDR3 is CASSSGTDSYEQYV. The CDR3 DNA reads as TGTGCCAGCAGTTCCGGGACAGATTCCTACGAGCAGTACGTC. The rearrangement uses TRBV7-8 and TRBJ2-7; 7 nucleotides align to TRBD1. J gave up 1 base and V 6 bases, and 6 bases lay outside the gene matches. The CDR3 extends over 14 amino acids. CDR1 is SGHVS and CDR2 is FQNEAQ in the germline V gene.